Sequencing of this T cell receptor beta chain was carried out in a study of Graves' ophthalmopathy and Graves' hyperthyroidism. On the study more broadly: Samples of peripheral blood were obtained at initial diagnosis, prior to treatment of any kind. The study's findings and limits: Most expanded clonotypes from thyroid (those above 0.001 frequency) were also found in blood.

The CDR3 extends over 13 amino acids. V was pared by 1 base and J by 5 bases, with 2 bases of the junction left unmatched. Germline V lookup: CDR1 SQVTM, CDR2 ANQGSEA. Moderate-to-severe activity, CAS ≥3, NOSPECS ≥4 and a duration under 3 months were seen in donors with ophthalmopathy. Other autoimmune diseases, uncontrolled infections, pregnancy or lactation excluded patients from enrollment. In the case of this clonotype: Its antigen is not identified.

CDR3 regions of TCR beta were amplified from RNA transcripts. First-round RT-PCR relied on HTBI primers, and a second-round multiplex PCR came next. TCRdb called the multiplex PCR reads again in MiXCR, with one record for every CDR3 protein. Of 200,000 to 250,000 distinct CDR3 sequences in the sample, around 42% are singletons; the top ten hold 40% to 55%. This TCR was recovered from an adult man with Graves' ophthalmopathy. The gene calls are TRBV29-1 and TRBJ1-5, with 7 bases fitting TRBD1. The material sequenced was peripheral blood. The CDR3 sequence is CSVEGDSDQPQHF. The CDR3 nucleotides are TGCAGCGTTGAAGGGGACAGTGATCAGCCCCAGCATTTT.